The 32 T cell receptor beta chains in this list originate from one sample, sequenced in a study of shared clonotypes between healthy human individuals. CD45RO-negative cells were positively selected for CCR7, leaving out terminally differentiated effector memory CD45RA+ cells. Sequencing used immunoSEQ multiplex PCR; TCRdb keeps in-frame clones, though not all of them. The sample carries approximately 740,000 clones, about 92% recorded once. The sequenced sample consisted of naive CD8+ T cells sorted from blood. The receptors here all came from a man under 40 in good health.

V gene TRBV14 combines with J gene TRBJ2-7; D tentatively fits TRBD1 or TRBD2 (5 bases each). The CDR3 covers 18 residues. V was cut by 4 bases and J by 0 bases, with 22 bases left in between. Germline loops: CDR1 SGHDN, CDR2 FVKESK. The DNA for the CDR3 is TGTGCCAGCAGCCCTCGTCTTCTCGGGACGGGGAGCTCCTACGAGCAGTACTTC. As protein: CASSPRLLGTGSSYEQYF.

This chain's CDR3 is CASNTGISTDTQYF. The CDR3 DNA reads TGTGCCAGCAATACAGGGATCAGCACAGATACGCAGTATTTT. The chain couples TRBV21-1 to TRBJ2-3; the table's TRBD1 call for D was not verified on the DNA. TRBV21-1 is labeled a pseudogene. The CDR3 runs 14 residues.

The V gene is TRBV15, the J gene TRBJ2-2; D is perhaps TRBD2 (6 bases). This CDR3 has 15 residues. Trimming left V 1 base short and J 4 bases short, with 10 bases between. Per germline, CDR1 LNHNV and CDR2 YYDKDF (reference sequence). The CDR3 DNA follows: TGTGCCACCAGCAGAGTTGCGGGACTCACCGGGGAGCTGTTTTTT. This codes for CATSRVAGLTGELFF.

The gene calls are TRBV9 and TRBJ2-2; D perhaps matches TRBD2 (6 bases). The V gene's germline CDR1 is SGDLS and CDR2 YYNGEE. V was trimmed by 2 bases and J by 5 bases, leaving 13 bases between them. The CDR3 totals 15 residues. CDR3 sequence reads: CASSVWRSGTGELFF. CDR3 nucleotide sequence: TGTGCCAGCAGCGTGTGGAGAAGCGGGACCGGGGAGCTGTTTTTT.

The CDR3 is CASSSRDTDTQYF. The CDR3 DNA sequence: TGTGCCAGCAGCTCCCGGGACACAGATACGCAGTATTTT. The chain has TRBV7-8 and TRBJ2-3; the D gene is possibly TRBD2 (5 bases). The germline gives CDR1 SGHVS, CDR2 FQNEAQ. The CDR3 extends over 13 amino acids. V dropped 4 bases and J dropped 2 bases, with 7 bases sitting between them.

CDR3 nucleotides: TGTGCCAGCCCCCGGCCCCACAGCAGCACAGATACGCAGTATTTT. Translation gives CASPRPHSSTDTQYF. The J gene is TRBJ2-3, the V gene TRBV2; no clear D. The V gene's germline CDR1 is SNHLY and CDR2 FYNNEI. V dropped 8 bases and J dropped 0 bases, with 15 bases sitting between them. The CDR3 sequence is 15 residues long.

The chain combines TRBV19 with TRBJ2-1; TRBD2 aligns across 9 bases. CDR3 length: 17 amino acids. The germline V gene has CDR1 LNHDA and CDR2 SQIVND (reference sequence). Germline trimming cut 0 bases from V and 5 bases from J; bases unmatched to any gene: 8. The CDR3 coding sequence is TGTGCCAGTAGTATAGATATAGCGGGAGCCTCTCACAATGAGCAGTTCTTC. Translating it yields CASSIDIAGASHNEQFF.

The chain employs TRBV7-9 and TRBJ2-1; weak D call: TRBD1 (5 bases). Germline values: CDR1 SEHNR, CDR2 FQNEAQ (reference sequence). V was trimmed by 8 bases and J by 4 bases, leaving 15 bases between them. The CDR3 covers 14 residues. The CDR3 region is CASYSLDNYNEQFF. DNA for the CDR3: TGTGCCAGCTACTCCCTGGACAATTACAATGAGCAGTTCTTC.

The chain links TRBV9 to TRBJ2-5; D may be TRBD2 (5 bases). The CDR3 is made up of 16 amino acids. CDR1 and CDR2 from the germline V gene are SGDLS and YYNGEE. Trimming pared 3 bases from V and 5 bases from J, leaving 20 bases between. DNA for the CDR3: TGTGCCAGCAGCGGCAACGACGGACCGAGAGGGGAGACCCAGTACTTC. Encoded protein: CASSGNDGPRGETQYF.

V gene TRBV27 combines with J gene TRBJ2-1; no definite D call. This CDR3 spans 17 amino acids. V was pared by 0 bases and J by 3 bases, with 15 bases between. Germline V gene sequence: CDR1 MNHEY, CDR2 SMNVEV (reference sequence). The CDR3: CASSLSTVLAVYNEQFF. Written as DNA, the CDR3 is TGTGCCAGCAGTTTATCCACAGTGTTAGCCGTCTACAATGAGCAGTTCTTC.

For this clone: Its ends do not fully match the called genes, so a read error is possible. This sequence joins TRBV4-1 and TRBJ2-7; D not resolved. The length of the CDR3 is 14 residues. The germline V gene has CDR1 MGHRA and CDR2 YSYEKL. Here the CDR3 reads CASSFRDPSYEQYF. CDR3 sequence (DNA): TGTGCCAGCAGCTTTAGGGATCCTTCCTACGAGCAGTACTTC.

The rearrangement uses TRBV27 and TRBJ1-1; D might be TRBD1 (5 bases). The CDR3 has 16 residues. Trimming stripped 5 bases from V and 3 bases from J, with 19 bases between. CDR1 is MNHEY and CDR2 is SMNVEV in the germline V gene (reference sequence). The CDR3 nucleotides are TGTGCCAGCAGTCTACAAATAGGGGTCAGGGACACTGAAGCTTTCTTT. Protein: CASSLQIGVRDTEAFF.

The chain is built from TRBV28 and TRBJ2-3, with 12 bases fitting TRBD2. Trimming removed 5 bases from V and 5 bases from J; junction bases left unmatched: 8. Germline assignment: CDR1 MDHEN and CDR2 SYDVKM. CDR3 length: 16 residues. The CDR3 here is CASSPRTSGIRDTQYF. CDR3 sequence (DNA): TGTGCCAGCAGTCCACGGACTAGCGGGATCAGAGATACGCAGTATTTT.

The rearrangement links TRBV28 to TRBJ2-7; D is perhaps TRBD1 or TRBD2 (5 bases each). Germline values: CDR1 MDHEN, CDR2 SYDVKM. This CDR3 is 15 amino acids long. Trimming removed 1 base from V and 2 bases from J, with 12 bases in between. The CDR3 DNA is TGTGCCAGCAGTTTATTGGAGGACATCGCCTACGAGCAGTACTTC. Translating gives CASSLLEDIAYEQYF.

This rearrangement joins TRBV7-9 to TRBJ2-3; tentatively, D is TRBD1 (6 bases). This CDR3 comprises 15 residues. Germline V gene lookup returns CDR1 SEHNR and CDR2 FQNEAQ (reference sequence). V was shortened by 5 bases and J by 0 bases, with 12 bases between the two germline ends. CDR3 in DNA: TGTGCCAGCAGCGATGACAGGACAAGCACAGATACGCAGTATTTT. It specifies CASSDDRTSTDTQYF.

The chain joins TRBV5-1 to TRBJ2-1, with 10 bases lining up with TRBD2. Germline-derived CDR1 and CDR2 are SGHRS and YFSETQ. The V and J ends lost 1 base and 3 bases, in that order; junction bases with no gene match: 4. This CDR3 has 16 amino acids. Here the CDR3 reads CASSLSSGRVYNEQFF. CDR3 sequence (DNA): TGCGCCAGCAGCTTGTCTAGCGGGAGAGTCTACAATGAGCAGTTCTTC.

This clone was observed once. This chain links TRBV18 with TRBJ1-1; 8 positions match TRBD1. V shed 2 bases and J 7 bases; nucleotides not matched to a gene: 6. Germline values: CDR1 KGHSH, CDR2 LQKENI. CDR3 size: 14 residues. Here the CDR3 DNA reads TGTGCCAGCTCACCAACAGGGGGAGCCGGTGAAGCTTTCTTT. Protein sequence: CASSPTGGAGEAFF.

CDR3 amino acids: CATKPPGQVYEQYF. In DNA form, the CDR3 reads TGTGCCACCAAACCCCCGGGACAGGTGTACGAGCAGTACTTC. V gene TRBV6-5 combines with J gene TRBJ2-7; 8 nucleotides align to TRBD1. J was trimmed by 4 bases and V by 10 bases; bases with no gene match: 12. The CDR3 has 14 amino acids. The germline V gene has CDR1 MNHEY and CDR2 SVGAGI.

V and J are TRBV19 and TRBJ1-5; perhaps TRBD1 as D (5 bases). With 7 bases removed from V and 4 bases from J, the gap between germline ends came to 11 bases. Germline CDR1 LNHDA, CDR2 SQIVND (reference sequence). The CDR3 sequence is 13 residues long. The CDR3 protein is CASTTGGNQPQHF. As DNA, the CDR3 is TGTGCCAGTACCACGGGGGGGAATCAGCCCCAGCATTTT.

J is TRBJ2-5 and V is TRBV10-3, with 12 positions matching TRBD2. Per the germline V gene, CDR1 is ENHRY and CDR2 is SYGVKD. V was clipped by 4 bases and J by 4 bases; unmatched bases: 1. The CDR3 length is 14 residues. CDR3 region: CAISGLAGVETQYF. The CDR3 coding sequence is TGTGCCATCAGTGGACTAGCGGGAGTAGAGACCCAGTACTTC.

This chain joins TRBV6-5 and TRBJ2-3; D might be TRBD1 (6 bases). The CDR3 covers 15 residues. Germline V gene data show CDR1 as MNHEY and CDR2 as SVGAGI. Trimming removed 6 bases from V and 2 bases from J, with 15 bases in between. CDR3 bases: TGTGCCAGCAGCCCCGGACAGAGGTTCACAGATACGCAGTATTTT. The encoded protein is CASSPGQRFTDTQYF.

This clone has just one count. The gene calls are TRBV25-1 and TRBJ2-3, with a tentative D call TRBD1 (5 bases). This CDR3 is built from 13 residues. Germline assignment: CDR1 MGHDK and CDR2 SYGVNS. Deletions cut 4 bases from V and 2 bases from J, with 7 bases between. Written as DNA, the CDR3 is TGTGCCAGCAGTGGACAGTTCACAGATACGCAGTATTTT. Its translation is CASSGQFTDTQYF.

The rearrangement links TRBV2 to TRBJ2-1; 12 bases fit TRBD2. CDR1 SNHLY and CDR2 FYNNEI come from the germline V gene. V lost 5 bases to trimming and J lost 3 bases; unmatched junction nucleotides: 5. The CDR3 runs 16 residues. The CDR3 sequence is CASSFRLAGVYNEQFF. In DNA form, the CDR3 reads TGTGCCAGCAGTTTTCGACTAGCGGGAGTCTACAATGAGCAGTTCTTC.

This chain connects TRBV2 to TRBJ2-1; perhaps TRBD1 as D (6 bases). There are 14 residues in the CDR3. CDR1 and CDR2 from the germline V gene are SNHLY and FYNNEI. V lost 2 bases and J 8 bases, leaving 13 bases between the germline ends. The CDR3 bases are TGTGCCAGCAGTGAAAGGAGGCAGGGGTATGAGCAGTTCTTC. It translates to CASSERRQGYEQFF.

The rearrangement joins TRBV29-1 to TRBJ2-2; 7 nucleotides agree with TRBD1. Germline V CDR1 and CDR2: SQVTM, ANQGSEA. V shed 4 bases and J 4 bases; nucleotides not matched to a gene: 9. There are 15 residues in the CDR3. The CDR3 DNA follows: TGCAGCGTTGGGGGTTTCACAGGGGCCACCGGGGAGCTGTTTTTT. Its translation: CSVGGFTGATGELFF.

This chain uses TRBV7-9 with TRBJ2-2; TRBD2 matches at 12 bases. Losses at the gene ends were 5 bases for V and 2 bases for J; bases not matched to a gene: 9. The CDR3 runs to 18 residues. CDR1 and CDR2 (germline): SEHNR, FQNEAQ (reference sequence). The CDR3 sequence is CASSTTLLAGGNTGELFF. The CDR3 DNA reads TGTGCCAGCAGCACAACTCTACTAGCGGGAGGTAACACCGGGGAGCTGTTTTTT.

The CDR3 coding sequence is TGTGCCAGCAGCTTAGTTGCGAACAATGAGCAGTTCTTC. It encodes CASSLVANNEQFF. The genes are TRBV7-9 and TRBJ2-1; D gene ambiguous. Trimming left V 1 base short and J 5 bases short, with 6 bases between. This CDR3 has 13 amino acids. The V gene's germline CDR1 is SEHNR and CDR2 FQNEAQ (reference sequence).

The chain carries TRBV7-9 and TRBJ2-2; D is undetermined. CDR1 and CDR2 from the germline V gene are SEHNR and FQNEAQ (reference sequence). V shed 4 bases and J shed 4 bases, with 10 bases lying between them. The length of the CDR3 is 14 residues. The CDR3 here is CASSSSESTGELFF. The CDR3, as DNA: TGTGCCAGCAGCTCCTCAGAGAGCACCGGGGAGCTGTTTTTT.

A note on this clone: A far larger clone is one nucleotide away, so this likely arose from a read error. The chain employs TRBV7-3 and TRBJ2-7, with 12 bases lining up with TRBD1. The V gene end was trimmed by 6 bases and the J gene end by 5 bases; junction bases not matched to a gene: 5. Germline-derived CDR1 and CDR2 are SGHTA and FQGTGA. The CDR3 loop spans 14 amino acids. The CDR3 sequence: CASSTGTGGNEQYF. CDR3 nucleotide sequence: TGTGCCAGCAGTACCGGGACAGGGGGCAACGAGCAGTACTTC.

The chain employs TRBV5-4 and TRBJ1-3; TRBD1 agrees at 7 bases. The junction had 6 bases not matched to a gene; V was cut back by 3 bases and J by 3 bases. The germline V gene encodes CDR1 SGHNT and CDR2 YYREEE (reference sequence). The CDR3 consists of 15 residues. The CDR3, as DNA: TGTGCCAGCAGCTCGGGAGGGGGCGTTGGAAACACCATATATTTT. As protein: CASSSGGGVGNTIYF.

In the case of this clone: Other DNA sequences in this sample translate to the same CDR3. This chain links TRBV29-1 with TRBJ2-1; D unclear. Germline lookup yields CDR1 SQVTM and CDR2 ANQGSEA. The CDR3 has 10 amino acids. Trimming took 4 bases from V and 9 from J, leaving 7 bases between them. The CDR3 region is CSVGGGEQFF. CDR3 nucleotides: TGCAGCGTTGGCGGTGGTGAGCAGTTCTTC.

This chain joins TRBV6-5 and TRBJ2-4; 7 bases are shared with TRBD2. Germline CDR1 MNHEY, CDR2 SVGAGI. J was trimmed by 5 bases and V by 2 bases; bases with no gene match: 0. CDR3 length: 13 residues. CDR3 in DNA: TGTGCCAGCAGTTACGGGGGGGAAAACATTCAGTACTTC. It is translated as CASSYGGENIQYF.